This T cell receptor (beta chain) stems from a study of control samples from healthy donors and cancer patients. Here immunoSEQ multiplex PCR was the method, and the copy in TCRdb shows in-frame clones only, minus some. The repertoire holds under 65,000 clones, with approximately 90% as singletons. The sample was PBMCs. The sequence was obtained from a woman aged 50 to 60 with colorectal cancer.

Written as DNA, the CDR3 is TGTGCCAGCAGCTCTCTGGGGGCCTGGGCCAACGTCCTGACTTTC. Protein: CASSSLGAWANVLTF. The chain recombines TRBV5-6 with TRBJ2-6; the D gene is possibly TRBD1 (6 bases). The ends were cut back, 3 bases at V and 5 bases at J, with 12 bases in the middle. Germline CDR1 and CDR2: SGHDT and YYEEEE. The CDR3 spans 15 residues.